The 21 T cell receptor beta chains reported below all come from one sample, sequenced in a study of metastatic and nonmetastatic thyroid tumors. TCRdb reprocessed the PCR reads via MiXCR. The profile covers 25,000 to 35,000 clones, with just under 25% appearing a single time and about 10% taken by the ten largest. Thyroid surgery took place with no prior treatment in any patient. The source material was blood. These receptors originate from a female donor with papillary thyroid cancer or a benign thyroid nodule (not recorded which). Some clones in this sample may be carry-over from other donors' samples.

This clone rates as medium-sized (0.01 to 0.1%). For the CDR3, the DNA is TGTGCCAGCAGGCGTGGTAGCGGGAGGGCCTACGAGCAGTACTTC. Translating it yields CASRRGSGRAYEQYF. The chain joins TRBV6-2 or TRBV6-3 to TRBJ2-7; TRBD2 agrees at 11 bases. CDR3 length: 15 residues. Germline-derived CDR1 and CDR2 are MNHEY and SVGEGT. The junction had 6 bases not matched to a gene; V was cut back by 6 bases and J by 2 bases.

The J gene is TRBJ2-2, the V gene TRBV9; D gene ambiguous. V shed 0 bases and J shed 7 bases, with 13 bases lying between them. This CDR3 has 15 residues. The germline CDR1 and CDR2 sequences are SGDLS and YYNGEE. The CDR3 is CASSVDPLMIGELFF. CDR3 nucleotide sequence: TGTGCCAGCAGCGTAGATCCCCTGATGATCGGGGAGCTGTTTTTT. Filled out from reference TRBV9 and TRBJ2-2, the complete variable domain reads DSGVTQTPKHLITATGQRVTLRCSPRSGDLSVYWYQQSLDQGLQFLIQYYNGEERAKGNILERFSAQQFPDLHSELNLSSLELGDSALYFCASSVDPLMIGELFFGEGSRLTVL.

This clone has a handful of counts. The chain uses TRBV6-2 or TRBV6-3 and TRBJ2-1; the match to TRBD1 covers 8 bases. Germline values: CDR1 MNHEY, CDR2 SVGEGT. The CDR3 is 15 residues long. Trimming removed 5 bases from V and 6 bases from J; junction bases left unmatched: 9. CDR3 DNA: TGTGCCAGCAGTAACAATGCGGACAGGGTCAATGAGCAGTTCTTC. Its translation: CASSNNADRVNEQFF.

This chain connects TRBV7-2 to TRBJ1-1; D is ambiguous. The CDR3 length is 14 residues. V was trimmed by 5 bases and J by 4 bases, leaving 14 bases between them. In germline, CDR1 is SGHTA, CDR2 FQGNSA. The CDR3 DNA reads TGTGCCAGCAGCGAGATAGGTGGGAGCACTGAAGCTTTCTTT. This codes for CASSEIGGSTEAFF.

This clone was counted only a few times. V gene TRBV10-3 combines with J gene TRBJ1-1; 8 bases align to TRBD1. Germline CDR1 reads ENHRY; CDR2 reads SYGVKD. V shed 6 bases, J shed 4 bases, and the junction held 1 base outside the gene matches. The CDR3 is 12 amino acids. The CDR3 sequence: CAIRDRVTEAFF. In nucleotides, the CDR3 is TGTGCCATCAGGGACAGGGTCACTGAAGCTTTCTTT.

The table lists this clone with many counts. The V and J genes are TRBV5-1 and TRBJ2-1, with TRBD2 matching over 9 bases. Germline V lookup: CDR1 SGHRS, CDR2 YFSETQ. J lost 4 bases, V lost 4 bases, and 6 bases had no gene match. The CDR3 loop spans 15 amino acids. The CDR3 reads CASSPRTSEYNEQFF. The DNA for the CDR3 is TGCGCCAGCAGCCCGAGGACTAGCGAATACAATGAGCAGTTCTTC.

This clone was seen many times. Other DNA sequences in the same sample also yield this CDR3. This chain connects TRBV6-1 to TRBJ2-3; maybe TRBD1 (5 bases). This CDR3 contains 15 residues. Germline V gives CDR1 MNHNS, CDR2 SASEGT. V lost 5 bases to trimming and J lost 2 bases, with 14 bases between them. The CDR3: CASSRTTDFTDTQYF. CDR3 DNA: TGTGCCAGCAGTCGGACGACAGACTTCACAGATACGCAGTATTTT.

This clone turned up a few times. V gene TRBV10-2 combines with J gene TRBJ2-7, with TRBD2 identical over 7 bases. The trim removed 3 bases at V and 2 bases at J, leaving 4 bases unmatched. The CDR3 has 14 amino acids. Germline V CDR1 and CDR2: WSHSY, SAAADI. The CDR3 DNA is TGCGCCAGCAGTGATCTGGGGGGGGCCTACGAGCAGTACTTC. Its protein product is CASSDLGGAYEQYF.

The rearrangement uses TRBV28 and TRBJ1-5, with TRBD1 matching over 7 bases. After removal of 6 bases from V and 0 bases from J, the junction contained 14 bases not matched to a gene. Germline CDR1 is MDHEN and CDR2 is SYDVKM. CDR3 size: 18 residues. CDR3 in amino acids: CASSSVGTDFYSNQPQHF. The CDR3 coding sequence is TGTGCCAGCAGCTCGGTTGGGACAGACTTTTATAGCAATCAGCCCCAGCATTTT.

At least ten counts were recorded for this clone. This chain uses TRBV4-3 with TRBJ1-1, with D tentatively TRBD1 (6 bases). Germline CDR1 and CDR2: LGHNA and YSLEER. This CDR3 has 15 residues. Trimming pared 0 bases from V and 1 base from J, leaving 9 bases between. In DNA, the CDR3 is TGCGCCAGCAGCCAAGATACGGGACAGAACACTGAAGCTTTCTTT. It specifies CASSQDTGQNTEAFF.

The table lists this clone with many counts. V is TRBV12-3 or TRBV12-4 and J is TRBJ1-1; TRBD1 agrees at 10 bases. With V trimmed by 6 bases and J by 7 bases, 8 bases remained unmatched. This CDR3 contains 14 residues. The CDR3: CASRGTGEWGEAFF. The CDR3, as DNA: TGTGCCAGCAGAGGGACAGGGGAATGGGGTGAAGCTTTCTTT.

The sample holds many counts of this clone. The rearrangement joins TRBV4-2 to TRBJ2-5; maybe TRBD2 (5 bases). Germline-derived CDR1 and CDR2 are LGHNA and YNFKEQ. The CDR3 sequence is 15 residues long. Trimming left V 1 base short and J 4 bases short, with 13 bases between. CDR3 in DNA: TGTGCCAGCAGCCAAGTGTCGGGAAAGGGAGAGACCCAGTACTTC. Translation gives CASSQVSGKGETQYF.

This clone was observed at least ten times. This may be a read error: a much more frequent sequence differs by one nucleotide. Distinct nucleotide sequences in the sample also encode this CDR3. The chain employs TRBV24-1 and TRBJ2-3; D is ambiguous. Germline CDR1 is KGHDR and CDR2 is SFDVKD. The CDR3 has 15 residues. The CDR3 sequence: CATSVGVGRTDTQYF. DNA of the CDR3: TGCGCCACCAGTGTTGGGGTAGGACGCACAGATACGCAGTATTTT.

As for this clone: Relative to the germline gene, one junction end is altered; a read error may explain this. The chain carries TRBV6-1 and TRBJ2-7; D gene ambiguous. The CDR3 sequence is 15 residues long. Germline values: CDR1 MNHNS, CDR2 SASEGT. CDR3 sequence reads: CDSSPSHVFSDEQYF. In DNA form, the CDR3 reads TGTGACAGCAGTCCGAGTCACGTGTTCTCCGACGAGCAGTACTTC.

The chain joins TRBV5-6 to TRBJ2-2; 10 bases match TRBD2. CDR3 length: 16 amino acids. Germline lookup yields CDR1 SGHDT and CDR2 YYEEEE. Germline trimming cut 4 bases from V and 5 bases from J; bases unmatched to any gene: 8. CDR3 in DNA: TGTGCCAGCAGCGCGGCCGGGACTAGCGTTACCGGGGAGCTGTTTTTT. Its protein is CASSAAGTSVTGELFF.

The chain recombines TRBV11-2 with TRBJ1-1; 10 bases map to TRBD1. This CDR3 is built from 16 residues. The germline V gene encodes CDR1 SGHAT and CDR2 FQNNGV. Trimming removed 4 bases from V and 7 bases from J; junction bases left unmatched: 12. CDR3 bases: TGTGCCAGCAGCTCCACCCGGGACAGGGGAATTAATGAAGCTTTCTTT. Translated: CASSSTRDRGINEAFF.

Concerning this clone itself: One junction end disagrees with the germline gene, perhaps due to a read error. The CDR3 DNA reads TGTGCCAGCAGTACAGGGAGCAATCAGCCCCACAATTTT. Encoded protein: CASSTGSNQPHNF. This chain uses TRBV6-1 with TRBJ1-5, with a tentative D call TRBD1 (6 bases). This CDR3 has 13 amino acids. From germline, CDR1 is MNHNS and CDR2 SASEGT.

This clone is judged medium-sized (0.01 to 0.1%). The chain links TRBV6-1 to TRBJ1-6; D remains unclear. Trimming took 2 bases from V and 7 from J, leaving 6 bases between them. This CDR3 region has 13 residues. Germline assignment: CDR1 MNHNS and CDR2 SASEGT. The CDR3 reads CASSELRNSPLHF. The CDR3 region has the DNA TGTGCCAGCAGTGAACTCCGCAATTCACCCCTCCACTTT.

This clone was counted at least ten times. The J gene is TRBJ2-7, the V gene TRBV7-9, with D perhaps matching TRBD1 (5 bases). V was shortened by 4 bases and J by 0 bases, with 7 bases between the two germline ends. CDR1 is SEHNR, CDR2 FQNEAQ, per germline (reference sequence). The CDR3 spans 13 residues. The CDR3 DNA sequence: TGTGCCAGCAGCTCACAGGTCTCCTACGAGCAGTACTTC. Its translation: CASSSQVSYEQYF. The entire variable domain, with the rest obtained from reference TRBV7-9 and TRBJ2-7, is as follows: DTGVSQNPRHKITKRGQNVTFRCDPISEHNRLYWYRQTLGQGPEFLTYFQNEAQLEKSRLLSDRFSAERPKGSFSTLEIQRTEQGDSAMYLCASSSQVSYEQYFGPGTRLTVT.

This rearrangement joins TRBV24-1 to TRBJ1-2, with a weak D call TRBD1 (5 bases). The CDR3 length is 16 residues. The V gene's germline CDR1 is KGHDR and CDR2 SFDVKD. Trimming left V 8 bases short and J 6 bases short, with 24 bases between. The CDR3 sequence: CATICSAGTGKDGYTF. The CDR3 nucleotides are TGTGCCACCATCTGCTCGGCCGGGACCGGGAAGGATGGCTACACCTTC.

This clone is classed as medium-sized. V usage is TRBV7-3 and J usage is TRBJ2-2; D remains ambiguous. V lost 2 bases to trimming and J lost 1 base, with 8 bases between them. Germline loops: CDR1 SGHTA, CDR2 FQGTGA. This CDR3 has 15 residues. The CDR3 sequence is CASSLLGGNTGELFF. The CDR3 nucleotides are TGTGCCAGCAGCTTACTGGGCGGGAACACCGGGGAGCTGTTTTTT.